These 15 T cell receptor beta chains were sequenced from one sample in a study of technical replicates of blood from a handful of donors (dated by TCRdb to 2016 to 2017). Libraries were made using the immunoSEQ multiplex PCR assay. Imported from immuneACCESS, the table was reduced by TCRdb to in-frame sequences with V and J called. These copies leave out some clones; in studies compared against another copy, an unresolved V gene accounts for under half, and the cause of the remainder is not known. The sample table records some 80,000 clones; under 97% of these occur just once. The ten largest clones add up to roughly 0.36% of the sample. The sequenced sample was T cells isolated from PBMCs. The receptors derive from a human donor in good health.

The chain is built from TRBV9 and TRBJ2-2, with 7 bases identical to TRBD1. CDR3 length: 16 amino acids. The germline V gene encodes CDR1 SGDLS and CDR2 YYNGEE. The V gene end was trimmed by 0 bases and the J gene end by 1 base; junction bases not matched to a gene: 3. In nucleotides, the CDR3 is TGTGCCAGCAGCGTAGCCCGGACAGGGAACACCGGGGAGCTGTTTTTT. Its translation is CASSVARTGNTGELFF.

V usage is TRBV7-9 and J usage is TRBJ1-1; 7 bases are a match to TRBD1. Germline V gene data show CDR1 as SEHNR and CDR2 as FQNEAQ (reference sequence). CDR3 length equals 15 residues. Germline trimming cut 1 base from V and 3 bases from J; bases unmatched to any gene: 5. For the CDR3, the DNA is TGTGCCAGCAGCTTAGGGACAGGTAGTTACACTGAAGCTTTCTTT. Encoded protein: CASSLGTGSYTEAFF.

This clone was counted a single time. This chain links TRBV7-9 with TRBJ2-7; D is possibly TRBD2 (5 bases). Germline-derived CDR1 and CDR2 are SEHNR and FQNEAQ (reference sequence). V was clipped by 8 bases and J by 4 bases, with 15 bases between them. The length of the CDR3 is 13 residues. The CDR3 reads CASGPAEVYEQYF. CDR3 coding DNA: TGTGCCAGCGGCCCAGCGGAGGTTTACGAGCAGTACTTC.

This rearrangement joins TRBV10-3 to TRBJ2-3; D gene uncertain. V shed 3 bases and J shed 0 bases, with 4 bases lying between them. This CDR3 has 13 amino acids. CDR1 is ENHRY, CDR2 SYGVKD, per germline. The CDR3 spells CAISDISTDTQYF. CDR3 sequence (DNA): TGTGCCATCAGTGACATCAGCACAGATACGCAGTATTTT.

The CDR3 DNA sequence: TGTGCCTGGAGGGGGGCAGCCGAAGAGACCCAGTACTTC. This translates into CAWRGAAEETQYF. The chain employs TRBV30 and TRBJ2-5; maybe TRBD1 (6 bases). Germline CDR1 reads GTSNPN; CDR2 reads SVGIG (reference sequence). The V end was cut by 3 bases, the J end by 3 bases, with 11 bases between. The CDR3 totals 13 residues.

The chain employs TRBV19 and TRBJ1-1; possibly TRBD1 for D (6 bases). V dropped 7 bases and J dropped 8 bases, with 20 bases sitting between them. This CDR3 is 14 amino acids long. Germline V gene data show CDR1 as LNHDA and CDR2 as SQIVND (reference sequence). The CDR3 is CASTRNREGWEAFF. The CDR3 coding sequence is TGTGCCAGTACTCGAAACAGGGAAGGGTGGGAAGCTTTCTTT.

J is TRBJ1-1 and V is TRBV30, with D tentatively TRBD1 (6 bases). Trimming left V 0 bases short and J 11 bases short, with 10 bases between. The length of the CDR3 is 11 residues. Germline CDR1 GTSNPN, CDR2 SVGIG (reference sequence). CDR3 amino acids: CAWSVDRGAFF. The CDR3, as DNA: TGTGCCTGGAGTGTGGACAGAGGGGCTTTCTTT.

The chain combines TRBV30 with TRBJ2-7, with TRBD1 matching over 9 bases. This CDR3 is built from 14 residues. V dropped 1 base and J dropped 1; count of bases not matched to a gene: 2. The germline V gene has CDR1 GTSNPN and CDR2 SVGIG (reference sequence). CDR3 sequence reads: CAWSAGTGSYEQYF. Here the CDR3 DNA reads TGTGCCTGGAGTGCCGGGACAGGGTCCTACGAGCAGTACTTC.

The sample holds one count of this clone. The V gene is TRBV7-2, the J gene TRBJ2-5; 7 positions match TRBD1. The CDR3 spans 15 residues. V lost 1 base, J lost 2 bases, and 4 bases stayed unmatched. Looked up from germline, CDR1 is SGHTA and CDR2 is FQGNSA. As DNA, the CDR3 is TGTGCCAGCAGCTTAGACCCCAGGGGGCAAGAGACCCAGTACTTC. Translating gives CASSLDPRGQETQYF.

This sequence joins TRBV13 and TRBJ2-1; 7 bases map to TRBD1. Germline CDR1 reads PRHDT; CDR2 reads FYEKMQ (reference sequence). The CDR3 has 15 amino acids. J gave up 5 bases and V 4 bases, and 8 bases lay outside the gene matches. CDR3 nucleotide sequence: TGTGCCAGCAGCTCCCCCACAGGGGTACACAATGAGCAGTTCTTC. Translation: CASSSPTGVHNEQFF.

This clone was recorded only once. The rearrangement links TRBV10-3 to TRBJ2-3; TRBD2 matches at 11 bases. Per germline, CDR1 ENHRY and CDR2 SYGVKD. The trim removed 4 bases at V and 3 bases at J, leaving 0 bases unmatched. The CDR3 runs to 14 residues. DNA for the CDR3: TGTGCCATCAGTGGGACTAGCGGGACAGATACGCAGTATTTT. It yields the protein CAISGTSGTDTQYF.

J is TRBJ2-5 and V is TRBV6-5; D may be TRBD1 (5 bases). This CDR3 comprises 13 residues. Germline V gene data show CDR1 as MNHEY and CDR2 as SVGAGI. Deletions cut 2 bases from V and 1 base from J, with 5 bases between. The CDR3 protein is CASSYRGQETQYF. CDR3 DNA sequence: TGTGCCAGCAGTTACAGGGGCCAAGAGACCCAGTACTTC.

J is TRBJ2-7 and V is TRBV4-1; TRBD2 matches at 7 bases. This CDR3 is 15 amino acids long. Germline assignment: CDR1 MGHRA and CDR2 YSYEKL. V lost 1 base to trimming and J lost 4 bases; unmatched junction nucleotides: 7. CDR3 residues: CASSQGASGVYEQYF. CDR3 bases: TGCGCCAGCAGCCAAGGGGCTAGCGGTGTATACGAGCAGTACTTC.

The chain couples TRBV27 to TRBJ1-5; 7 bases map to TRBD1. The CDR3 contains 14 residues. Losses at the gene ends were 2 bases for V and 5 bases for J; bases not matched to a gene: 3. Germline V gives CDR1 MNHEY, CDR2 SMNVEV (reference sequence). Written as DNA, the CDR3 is TGTGCCAGCAGTTTAAGACAGGGAGATCAGCCCCAGCATTTT. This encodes CASSLRQGDQPQHF.

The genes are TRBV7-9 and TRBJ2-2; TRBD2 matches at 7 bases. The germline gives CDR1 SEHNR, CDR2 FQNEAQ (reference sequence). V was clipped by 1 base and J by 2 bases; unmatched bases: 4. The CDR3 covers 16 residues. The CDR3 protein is CASSLGEGSNTGELFF. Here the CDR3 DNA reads TGTGCCAGCAGCTTAGGGGAGGGTTCAAACACCGGGGAGCTGTTTTTT.